The 20 T cell receptor beta chains below all came from one sample that was sequenced in a study of cytomegalovirus exposure and HLA in healthy donors. The repertoire was sequenced with immunoSEQ multiplex PCR; TCRdb's copy has only in-frame clones and lacks some. The data show approximately 120,000 clones, with more than 70% seen just once and around 2.1% held by the top ten. The sample was PBMCs. These receptor sequences come from a woman between 18 and 29 years old in good health and CMV-seronegative.

The chain joins TRBV30 to TRBJ1-2; perhaps TRBD1 as D (5 bases). The CDR3 has 17 amino acids. Trimming stripped 0 bases from V and 3 bases from J, with 20 bases between. Germline lookup yields CDR1 GTSNPN and CDR2 SVGIG (reference sequence). The CDR3 region has the DNA TGTGCCTGGAGTGTAGGGGCCGCAGGGTTATGGGACTATGGCTACACCTTC. The encoded protein is CAWSVGAAGLWDYGYTF.

This clone was picked up one time. The rearrangement joins TRBV29-1 to TRBJ1-3, with a possible D match to TRBD1 (5 bases). Germline CDR1 reads SQVTM; CDR2 reads ANQGSEA. The V end was cut by 6 bases, the J end by 0 bases, with 12 bases between. CDR3 length: 14 residues. The CDR3 sequence is CSVLTVNSGNTIYF. In DNA form, the CDR3 reads TGCAGCGTATTGACAGTGAACTCTGGAAACACCATATATTTT.

The gene calls are TRBV7-6 and TRBJ2-5, with TRBD2 matching 7 bases. This CDR3 contains 16 residues. V was clipped by 1 base and J by 1 base; unmatched bases: 6. The germline gives CDR1 SGHVS, CDR2 FNYEAQ. CDR3 sequence: CASSLDQRDAQETQYF. CDR3 DNA sequence: TGTGCCAGCAGCTTAGACCAGCGGGACGCCCAAGAGACCCAGTACTTC.

The chain is built from TRBV29-1 and TRBJ2-3; 8 bases fit TRBD1. The CDR3 has 13 residues. Losses at the gene ends were 6 bases for V and 2 bases for J; bases not matched to a gene: 4. Germline V gene lookup returns CDR1 SQVTM and CDR2 ANQGSEA. CDR3 in amino acids: CSVRGLLTDTQYF. CDR3 coding DNA: TGCAGCGTCAGGGGGCTGCTCACAGATACGCAGTATTTT.

V and J are TRBV6-5 and TRBJ1-1; possibly TRBD1 for D (5 bases). The CDR3 totals 14 residues. Germline V gives CDR1 MNHEY, CDR2 SVGAGI. V was trimmed by 0 bases and J by 1 base, leaving 6 bases between them. DNA of the CDR3: TGTGCCAGCAGTTACTCCAGGGCGAACACTGAAGCTTTCTTT. It is translated as CASSYSRANTEAFF.

V usage is TRBV11-2 and J usage is TRBJ1-1; perhaps TRBD1 as D (6 bases). This CDR3 has 11 residues. Per germline, CDR1 SGHAT and CDR2 FQNNGV. The V end lost 7 bases, the J end lost 8 bases, and 11 bases lay between the germline ends. CDR3 bases: TGTGCCAGCAAGGGGGGGCGGGAAGCTTTCTTT. This sequence encodes CASKGGREAFF.

This clone appeared a single time. The chain joins TRBV6-6 to TRBJ1-3, with 10 bases identical to TRBD1. CDR3 length: 16 amino acids. Losses at the gene ends were 6 bases for V and 4 bases for J; bases not matched to a gene: 9. Germline V lookup: CDR1 MNHNY, CDR2 SVGAGI (reference sequence). CDR3 sequence: CASRISTGGGGNTIYF. CDR3 nucleotide sequence: TGTGCCAGCAGGATATCGACAGGGGGCGGCGGAAACACCATATATTTT.

The V gene is TRBV13, the J gene TRBJ1-6; maybe TRBD1 (6 bases). The CDR3 is 16 residues long. CDR1 and CDR2 (germline): PRHDT, FYEKMQ (reference sequence). V gave up 2 bases and J gave up 2 bases, with 10 bases separating them. CDR3 coding DNA: TGTGCCAGCAGCTTAATGAGGGGGACCTATAATTCACCCCTCCACTTT. Its translation is CASSLMRGTYNSPLHF.

The chain uses TRBV7-9 and TRBJ2-7; 10 nucleotides agree with TRBD2. CDR1 and CDR2 (germline): SEHNR, FQNEAQ (reference sequence). Losses at the gene ends were 5 bases for V and 1 base for J; bases not matched to a gene: 8. The CDR3 covers 16 residues. The CDR3 DNA sequence: TGTGCCAGCAGCAGAGACCTAGCGGGAGTTTCCTACGAGCAGTACTTC. It yields the protein CASSRDLAGVSYEQYF.

The rearrangement joins TRBV19 to TRBJ1-2; D is perhaps TRBD1 (6 bases). Germline CDR1 is LNHDA and CDR2 is SQIVND (reference sequence). V lost 3 bases and J lost 5, with 22 bases in between. CDR3 size: 17 residues. DNA of the CDR3: TGTGCCAGTAGTATCTTCAGACCCAGGGGCGGTTCTTATGGCTACACCTTC. Protein sequence: CASSIFRPRGGSYGYTF. The complete variable domain, with remaining parts taken from reference TRBV19 and TRBJ1-2, reads DGGITQSPKYLFRKEGQNVTLSCEQNLNHDAMYWYRQDPGQGLRLIYYSQIVNDFQKGDIAEGYSVSREKKESFPLTVTSAQKNPTAFYLCASSIFRPRGGSYGYTFGSGTRLTVV.

V is TRBV7-2 and J is TRBJ2-2, with TRBD2 matching over 8 bases. The J segment lost 6 bases and the V segment lost 3 bases, leaving 15 bases of the junction unmatched. The CDR3 covers 18 residues. Germline V gene lookup returns CDR1 SGHTA and CDR2 FQGNSA. CDR3 coding DNA: TGTGCCAGCAGCTTCCTGGCTCCTGCTAGCGGGTGGGCCGGGGAGCTGTTTTTT. As protein: CASSFLAPASGWAGELFF.

The chain couples TRBV9 to TRBJ1-3, with D perhaps matching TRBD1 (5 bases). The CDR3 sequence is 16 residues long. Trimming shortened V by 4 bases and J by 1 base, and 15 bases separated the two germline ends. Looked up from germline, CDR1 is SGDLS and CDR2 is YYNGEE. The CDR3 DNA reads as TGTGCCAGCAGCCCTCAGGGATTGGGGTCTGGAAACACCATATATTTT. Translated, it gives CASSPQGLGSGNTIYF.

This chain joins TRBV2 and TRBJ1-6, with D perhaps TRBD1 (5 bases). V lost 6 bases, J lost 8 bases, and 11 bases lay in between. The CDR3 totals 13 residues. In germline, CDR1 is SNHLY, CDR2 FYNNEI. This CDR3 reads CASREGTDSPLHF. The CDR3 region has the DNA TGTGCCAGCAGAGAGGGGACTGATTCACCCCTCCACTTT. The whole variable domain, filled in from reference TRBV2 and TRBJ1-6, reads EPEVTQTPSHQVTQMGQEVILRCVPISNHLYFYWYRQILGQKVEFLVSFYNNEISEKSEIFDDQFSVERPDGSNFTLKIRSTKLEDSAMYFCASREGTDSPLHFGNGTRLTVT.

J is TRBJ2-1 and V is TRBV18; 15 nucleotides agree with TRBD2. CDR1 and CDR2 from the germline V gene are KGHSH and LQKENI. Trimming cost V 3 bases and J 8 bases; bases outside gene matches: 29. The CDR3 runs 24 residues. CDR3 sequence reads: CASSPIPRATKGLAGGRQSHEQFF. The CDR3 DNA is TGTGCCAGCTCACCGATCCCCCGAGCAACCAAAGGACTAGCGGGGGGGCGTCAGTCCCATGAGCAGTTCTTC.

The chain couples TRBV18 to TRBJ1-3, with D uncertain. CDR3 size: 13 residues. Trimming left V 3 bases short and J 5 bases short, with 8 bases between. Germline loops: CDR1 KGHSH, CDR2 LQKENI. CDR3 sequence (DNA): TGTGCCAGCTCACCGGGAGGCCGAAACACCATATATTTT. Protein sequence: CASSPGGRNTIYF.

This sequence joins TRBV7-9 and TRBJ2-7, with D perhaps matching TRBD2 (5 bases). V was cut by 3 bases and J by 3 bases, with 15 bases left in between. The CDR3 totals 15 residues. The germline CDR1 and CDR2 sequences are SEHNR and FQNEAQ (reference sequence). The CDR3 here is CASSFPGVGDYEQYF. The CDR3 DNA reads as TGTGCCAGCAGCTTCCCTGGGGTGGGAGACTACGAGCAGTACTTC.

This CDR3 reads CASSGGDGTGGSYEQYF. In DNA, the CDR3 is TGTGCCAGCAGCGGGGGTGACGGGACAGGAGGATCCTACGAGCAGTACTTC. V usage is TRBV9 and J usage is TRBJ2-7; 8 nucleotides match TRBD1. The CDR3 covers 17 residues. With V trimmed by 3 bases and J by 1 base, 12 bases remained unmatched. Germline lookup yields CDR1 SGDLS and CDR2 YYNGEE. The variable domain in full, completed from reference TRBV9 and TRBJ2-7, reads DSGVTQTPKHLITATGQRVTLRCSPRSGDLSVYWYQQSLDQGLQFLIQYYNGEERAKGNILERFSAQQFPDLHSELNLSSLELGDSALYFCASSGGDGTGGSYEQYFGPGTRLTVT.

This chain links TRBV13 with TRBJ1-2, with TRBD1 matching 7 bases. Unmatched junction bases numbered 12, after V lost 5 bases and J lost 6 bases. CDR3 length: 15 amino acids. Looked up from germline, CDR1 is PRHDT and CDR2 is FYEKMQ (reference sequence). CDR3: CASSEYRGVQNGYTF. CDR3 bases: TGTGCCAGCAGCGAATACAGGGGAGTTCAAAATGGCTACACCTTC.

The chain carries TRBV30 and TRBJ2-5; D gene unclear. CDR3 length equals 15 residues. Looked up from germline, CDR1 is GTSNPN and CDR2 is SVGIG (reference sequence). The V gene lost 3 bases and the J gene lost 9 bases, with 23 bases spanning the gap. The CDR3, as DNA: TGTGCCTGGAGCTCCTCTACCCGCCTTCGATCGGCCCAGTACTTC. This sequence encodes CAWSSSTRLRSAQYF.

J is TRBJ1-4 and V is TRBV27, with D possibly TRBD1 on 5 matching bases. The CDR3 sequence is 14 residues long. Germline V lookup: CDR1 MNHEY, CDR2 SMNVEV (reference sequence). V was clipped by 6 bases and J by 8 bases, with 16 bases between them. CDR3 sequence reads: CASRDVRAGEKLFF. The CDR3, as DNA: TGTGCCAGCAGAGACGTCAGGGCCGGAGAAAAACTGTTTTTT. The entire variable domain, with the rest obtained from reference TRBV27 and TRBJ1-4, is as follows: EAQVTQNPRYLITVTGKKLTVTCSQNMNHEYMSWYRQDPGLGLRQIYYSMNVEVTDKGDVPEGYKVSRKEKRNFPLILESPSPNQTSLYFCASRDVRAGEKLFFGSGTQLSVL.